The entry that follows covers one T cell receptor (beta chain) sequence. Its antigen is still unknown. Sequencing used immunoSEQ multiplex PCR; TCRdb keeps in-frame clones, though not all of them. The data show 8,500 to 10,000 clones, with over 75% seen just once and roughly 15% held by the top ten. Stated time point: roughly 10-day in vitro stimulation with candidate mutation-associated neoantigen peptide 1. A roughly 10-day in vitro culture was run per each of several reactive peptides. CDR3 size: 16 residues. The J segment lost 5 bases and the V segment lost 0 bases, leaving 6 bases of the junction unmatched. Germline V gene lookup returns CDR1 LGHNA and CDR2 YNFKEQ. This sample was taken from a study of PD-1 blockade in mismatch repair-deficient tumors.

This sequence joins TRBV4-2 and TRBJ2-2; TRBD2 matches 7 bases. The material was cells cultured in vitro, obtained from a patient treated with pembrolizumab. The clonotype originates from an adult with mismatch repair-deficient cancer. The CDR3 sequence is CASSQDSGGVTGELFF. The CDR3 coding sequence is TGTGCCAGCAGCCAAGATTCGGGGGGAGTTACCGGGGAGCTGTTTTTT.